This T cell receptor beta chain was retrieved from a study of blood T cell repertoires in COVID-19. Overall study: Material from acute and convalescent COVID-19 was sourced from the United States, Italy and Spain. T cells, B-cell-depleted T cells, or PBMCs supplied cDNA or gDNA.

Germline CDR1 and CDR2: SGHKS and YYEKEE (reference sequence). This CDR3 region has 15 residues. V was pared by 4 bases and J by 8 bases, with 18 bases between. The repertoire was sequenced with immunoSEQ multiplex PCR; TCRdb's copy has only in-frame clones and lacks some. The data show about 98,000 clones, roughly 87% seen once. The genes are TRBV5-5 and TRBJ1-4, with a weak D call TRBD1 (5 bases). The specimen was peripheral blood. The receptor was derived from a man aged 65-85 years with acute or convalescent COVID-19. In DNA, the CDR3 is TGTGCCAGCAGCCCAGCGGGAGGGGCTGACGAAAAACTGTTTTTT. Amino acids: CASSPAGGADEKLFF. The full variable domain, in which reference TRBV5-5 and TRBJ1-4 provide the parts outside the CDR3, is DAGVTQSPTHLIKTRGQQVTLRCSPISGHKSVSWYQQVLGQGPQFIFQYYEKEERGRGNFPDRFSARQFPNYSSELNVNALLLGDSALYLCASSPAGGADEKLFFGSGTQLSVL.